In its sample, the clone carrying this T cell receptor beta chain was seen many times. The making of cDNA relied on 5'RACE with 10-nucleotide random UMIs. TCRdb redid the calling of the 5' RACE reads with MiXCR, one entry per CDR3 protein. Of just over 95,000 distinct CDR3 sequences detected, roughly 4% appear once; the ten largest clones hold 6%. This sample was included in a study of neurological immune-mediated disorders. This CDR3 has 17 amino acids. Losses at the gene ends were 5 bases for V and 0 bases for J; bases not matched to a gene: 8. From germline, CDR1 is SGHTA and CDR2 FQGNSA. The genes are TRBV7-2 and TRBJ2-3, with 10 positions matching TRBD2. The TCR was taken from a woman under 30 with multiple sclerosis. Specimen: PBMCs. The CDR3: CASSPFTSGMSTDTQYF. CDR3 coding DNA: TGTGCCAGCAGCCCCTTCACTAGCGGGATGAGCACAGATACGCAGTATTTT.